This section outlines one TCR beta chain sequence together with its context. As yet, its antigen is unknown. A single base separates this from a much larger clone, so it may be a read error. These data come from a study of regulatory T cells in long-lasting Graves disease. General observations from the study: New patients shared more than 950 public clonotypes, and persistent patients shared more, with under 3,500. Favored usage of TRBV28, TRBJ1-2 and TRBJ2-5 was recorded in persistent disease.

The CDR3 sequence is 15 residues long. Germline assignment: CDR1 SGHDT and CDR2 YYEEEE. V was trimmed by 3 bases and J by 7 bases, leaving 16 bases between them. Time point specified: persistent/refractory GD, antithyroid drugs over 5 years with positive TRAb. RNA from PBMCs was the source of the TCR library. Clinicians diagnosed Graves' disease using American Thyroid Association guidelines. Construction of TCR beta libraries relied on iRepertoire HTBI primers and on Arm-PCR targeting CDR3 regions. Authors' processing steps: Sequenced samples collectively carried 55 to 80 TRBV and about 15 TRBJ segments. MiXCR was run by TCRdb on the multiplex PCR reads, yielding one entry per CDR3 protein. V and J calls and clone size were set by TCRdb, not the authors. The table lists some 340,000 distinct CDR3 sequences, around 23% of them singletons.

The specimen was peripheral blood mononuclear cells (PBMCs), collected when the disease was refractory, from a patient treated with antithyroid drugs. The clonotype comes from a woman between 40 and 55 years old with Graves disease. The chain couples TRBV5-6 to TRBJ1-4; D gene uncertain. In nucleotides, the CDR3 is TGTGCCAGCAGCTCGTCCCCACAAGGAGGTGAAAAACTGTTTTTT. Amino acids: CASSSSPQGGEKLFF.